The entry below gives a single T cell receptor beta chain sequence along with its context. Profiled with immunoSEQ multiplex PCR; TCRdb holds only in-frame clones, not every one. The profile covers roughly 120,000 clones, with roughly 92% appearing a single time and roughly 6% taken by the ten largest. The sample comes from a study of T cell changes during pregnancy in multiple sclerosis. Trimming removed 4 bases at V and 2 bases at J, with 3 bases between. Germline CDR1 reads SGHNT; CDR2 reads YYREEE (reference sequence). The CDR3 runs 11 residues. This clonotype was obtained from a female donor with multiple sclerosis, enrolled in a pregnancy study. The sequencing used peripheral blood, collected before pregnancy. The gene calls are TRBV5-4 and TRBJ2-5; D unresolved. The CDR3, as DNA: TGTGCCAGCAGCCTTCAAGAGACCCAGTACTTC. This codes for CASSLQETQYF. Based on the CDR3 plus reference TRBV5-4 and TRBJ2-5, the full variable domain is ETGVTQSPTHLIKTRGQQVTLRCSSQSGHNTVSWYQQALGQGPQFIFQYYREEENGRGNFPPRFSGLQFPNYSSELNVNALELDDSALYLCASSLQETQYFGPGTRLLVL.